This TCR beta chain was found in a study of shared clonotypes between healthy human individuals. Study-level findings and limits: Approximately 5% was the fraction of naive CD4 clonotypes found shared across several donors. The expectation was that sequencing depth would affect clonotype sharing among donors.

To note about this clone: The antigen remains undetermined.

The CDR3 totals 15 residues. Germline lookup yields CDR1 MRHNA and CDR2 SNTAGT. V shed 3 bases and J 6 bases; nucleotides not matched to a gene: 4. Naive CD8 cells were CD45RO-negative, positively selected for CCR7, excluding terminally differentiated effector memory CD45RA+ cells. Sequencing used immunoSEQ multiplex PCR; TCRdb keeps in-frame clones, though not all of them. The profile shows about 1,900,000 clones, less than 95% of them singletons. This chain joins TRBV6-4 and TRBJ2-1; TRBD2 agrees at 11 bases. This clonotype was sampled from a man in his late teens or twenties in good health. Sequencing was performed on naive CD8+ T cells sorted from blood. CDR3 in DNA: TGTGCCAGCAGTGAAAGACTAGCGGGGATCAATGAGCAGTTCTTC. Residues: CASSERLAGINEQFF.